The clone carrying this T cell receptor beta chain was recorded once. Its antigen is still unknown. The V gene's germline CDR1 is SGHNT and CDR2 YYREEE (reference sequence). The length of the CDR3 is 14 residues. The ends were cut back, 1 base at V and 4 bases at J, with 11 bases in the middle. The source of the sample is a study of shared clonotypes between healthy human individuals. Study-level points and caveats: Only blood underwent sampling, and tissue repertoires likely differ. In the sorted subsets, rarefaction showed sequencing was incomplete despite large depth.

Naive CD8 cells lacked CD45RO and underwent positive selection for CCR7, leaving out terminally differentiated effector memory CD45RA+ cells. The assay was carried out at the deep level. Generated by immunoSEQ multiplex PCR, the TCRdb table keeps only in-frame clones and is missing some. The profile shows approximately 2,000,000 clones, 93% of them singletons. The chain uses TRBV5-4 and TRBJ1-2; TRBD1 is a possible D gene (6 bases). Sequencing was performed on naive CD8+ T cells from PBMCs. The clonotype comes from a young man in good health. Some clones in this sample may be carry-over from other donors' samples. The CDR3 DNA follows: TGTGCCAGCAGCTTGAGGGGGGACGGCTATGGCTACACCTTC. Translating it yields CASSLRGDGYGYTF.